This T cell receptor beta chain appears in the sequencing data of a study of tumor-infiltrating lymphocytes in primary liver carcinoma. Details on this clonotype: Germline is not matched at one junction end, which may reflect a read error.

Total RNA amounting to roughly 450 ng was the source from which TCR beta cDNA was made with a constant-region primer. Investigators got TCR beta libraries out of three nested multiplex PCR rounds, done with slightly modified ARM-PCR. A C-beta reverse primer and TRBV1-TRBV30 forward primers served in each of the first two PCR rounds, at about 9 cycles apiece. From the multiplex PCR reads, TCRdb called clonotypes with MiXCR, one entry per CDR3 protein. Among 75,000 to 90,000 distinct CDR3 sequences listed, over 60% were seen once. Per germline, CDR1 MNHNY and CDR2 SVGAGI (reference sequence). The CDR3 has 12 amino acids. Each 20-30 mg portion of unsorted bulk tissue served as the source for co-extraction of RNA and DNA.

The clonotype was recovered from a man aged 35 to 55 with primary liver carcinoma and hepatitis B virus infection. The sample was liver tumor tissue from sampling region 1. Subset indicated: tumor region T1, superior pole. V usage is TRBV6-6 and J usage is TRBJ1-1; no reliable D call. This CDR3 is CGSSYVGGEAFF. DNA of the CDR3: TGTGGCAGCAGTTATGTGGGTGGTGAAGCTTTCTTT.